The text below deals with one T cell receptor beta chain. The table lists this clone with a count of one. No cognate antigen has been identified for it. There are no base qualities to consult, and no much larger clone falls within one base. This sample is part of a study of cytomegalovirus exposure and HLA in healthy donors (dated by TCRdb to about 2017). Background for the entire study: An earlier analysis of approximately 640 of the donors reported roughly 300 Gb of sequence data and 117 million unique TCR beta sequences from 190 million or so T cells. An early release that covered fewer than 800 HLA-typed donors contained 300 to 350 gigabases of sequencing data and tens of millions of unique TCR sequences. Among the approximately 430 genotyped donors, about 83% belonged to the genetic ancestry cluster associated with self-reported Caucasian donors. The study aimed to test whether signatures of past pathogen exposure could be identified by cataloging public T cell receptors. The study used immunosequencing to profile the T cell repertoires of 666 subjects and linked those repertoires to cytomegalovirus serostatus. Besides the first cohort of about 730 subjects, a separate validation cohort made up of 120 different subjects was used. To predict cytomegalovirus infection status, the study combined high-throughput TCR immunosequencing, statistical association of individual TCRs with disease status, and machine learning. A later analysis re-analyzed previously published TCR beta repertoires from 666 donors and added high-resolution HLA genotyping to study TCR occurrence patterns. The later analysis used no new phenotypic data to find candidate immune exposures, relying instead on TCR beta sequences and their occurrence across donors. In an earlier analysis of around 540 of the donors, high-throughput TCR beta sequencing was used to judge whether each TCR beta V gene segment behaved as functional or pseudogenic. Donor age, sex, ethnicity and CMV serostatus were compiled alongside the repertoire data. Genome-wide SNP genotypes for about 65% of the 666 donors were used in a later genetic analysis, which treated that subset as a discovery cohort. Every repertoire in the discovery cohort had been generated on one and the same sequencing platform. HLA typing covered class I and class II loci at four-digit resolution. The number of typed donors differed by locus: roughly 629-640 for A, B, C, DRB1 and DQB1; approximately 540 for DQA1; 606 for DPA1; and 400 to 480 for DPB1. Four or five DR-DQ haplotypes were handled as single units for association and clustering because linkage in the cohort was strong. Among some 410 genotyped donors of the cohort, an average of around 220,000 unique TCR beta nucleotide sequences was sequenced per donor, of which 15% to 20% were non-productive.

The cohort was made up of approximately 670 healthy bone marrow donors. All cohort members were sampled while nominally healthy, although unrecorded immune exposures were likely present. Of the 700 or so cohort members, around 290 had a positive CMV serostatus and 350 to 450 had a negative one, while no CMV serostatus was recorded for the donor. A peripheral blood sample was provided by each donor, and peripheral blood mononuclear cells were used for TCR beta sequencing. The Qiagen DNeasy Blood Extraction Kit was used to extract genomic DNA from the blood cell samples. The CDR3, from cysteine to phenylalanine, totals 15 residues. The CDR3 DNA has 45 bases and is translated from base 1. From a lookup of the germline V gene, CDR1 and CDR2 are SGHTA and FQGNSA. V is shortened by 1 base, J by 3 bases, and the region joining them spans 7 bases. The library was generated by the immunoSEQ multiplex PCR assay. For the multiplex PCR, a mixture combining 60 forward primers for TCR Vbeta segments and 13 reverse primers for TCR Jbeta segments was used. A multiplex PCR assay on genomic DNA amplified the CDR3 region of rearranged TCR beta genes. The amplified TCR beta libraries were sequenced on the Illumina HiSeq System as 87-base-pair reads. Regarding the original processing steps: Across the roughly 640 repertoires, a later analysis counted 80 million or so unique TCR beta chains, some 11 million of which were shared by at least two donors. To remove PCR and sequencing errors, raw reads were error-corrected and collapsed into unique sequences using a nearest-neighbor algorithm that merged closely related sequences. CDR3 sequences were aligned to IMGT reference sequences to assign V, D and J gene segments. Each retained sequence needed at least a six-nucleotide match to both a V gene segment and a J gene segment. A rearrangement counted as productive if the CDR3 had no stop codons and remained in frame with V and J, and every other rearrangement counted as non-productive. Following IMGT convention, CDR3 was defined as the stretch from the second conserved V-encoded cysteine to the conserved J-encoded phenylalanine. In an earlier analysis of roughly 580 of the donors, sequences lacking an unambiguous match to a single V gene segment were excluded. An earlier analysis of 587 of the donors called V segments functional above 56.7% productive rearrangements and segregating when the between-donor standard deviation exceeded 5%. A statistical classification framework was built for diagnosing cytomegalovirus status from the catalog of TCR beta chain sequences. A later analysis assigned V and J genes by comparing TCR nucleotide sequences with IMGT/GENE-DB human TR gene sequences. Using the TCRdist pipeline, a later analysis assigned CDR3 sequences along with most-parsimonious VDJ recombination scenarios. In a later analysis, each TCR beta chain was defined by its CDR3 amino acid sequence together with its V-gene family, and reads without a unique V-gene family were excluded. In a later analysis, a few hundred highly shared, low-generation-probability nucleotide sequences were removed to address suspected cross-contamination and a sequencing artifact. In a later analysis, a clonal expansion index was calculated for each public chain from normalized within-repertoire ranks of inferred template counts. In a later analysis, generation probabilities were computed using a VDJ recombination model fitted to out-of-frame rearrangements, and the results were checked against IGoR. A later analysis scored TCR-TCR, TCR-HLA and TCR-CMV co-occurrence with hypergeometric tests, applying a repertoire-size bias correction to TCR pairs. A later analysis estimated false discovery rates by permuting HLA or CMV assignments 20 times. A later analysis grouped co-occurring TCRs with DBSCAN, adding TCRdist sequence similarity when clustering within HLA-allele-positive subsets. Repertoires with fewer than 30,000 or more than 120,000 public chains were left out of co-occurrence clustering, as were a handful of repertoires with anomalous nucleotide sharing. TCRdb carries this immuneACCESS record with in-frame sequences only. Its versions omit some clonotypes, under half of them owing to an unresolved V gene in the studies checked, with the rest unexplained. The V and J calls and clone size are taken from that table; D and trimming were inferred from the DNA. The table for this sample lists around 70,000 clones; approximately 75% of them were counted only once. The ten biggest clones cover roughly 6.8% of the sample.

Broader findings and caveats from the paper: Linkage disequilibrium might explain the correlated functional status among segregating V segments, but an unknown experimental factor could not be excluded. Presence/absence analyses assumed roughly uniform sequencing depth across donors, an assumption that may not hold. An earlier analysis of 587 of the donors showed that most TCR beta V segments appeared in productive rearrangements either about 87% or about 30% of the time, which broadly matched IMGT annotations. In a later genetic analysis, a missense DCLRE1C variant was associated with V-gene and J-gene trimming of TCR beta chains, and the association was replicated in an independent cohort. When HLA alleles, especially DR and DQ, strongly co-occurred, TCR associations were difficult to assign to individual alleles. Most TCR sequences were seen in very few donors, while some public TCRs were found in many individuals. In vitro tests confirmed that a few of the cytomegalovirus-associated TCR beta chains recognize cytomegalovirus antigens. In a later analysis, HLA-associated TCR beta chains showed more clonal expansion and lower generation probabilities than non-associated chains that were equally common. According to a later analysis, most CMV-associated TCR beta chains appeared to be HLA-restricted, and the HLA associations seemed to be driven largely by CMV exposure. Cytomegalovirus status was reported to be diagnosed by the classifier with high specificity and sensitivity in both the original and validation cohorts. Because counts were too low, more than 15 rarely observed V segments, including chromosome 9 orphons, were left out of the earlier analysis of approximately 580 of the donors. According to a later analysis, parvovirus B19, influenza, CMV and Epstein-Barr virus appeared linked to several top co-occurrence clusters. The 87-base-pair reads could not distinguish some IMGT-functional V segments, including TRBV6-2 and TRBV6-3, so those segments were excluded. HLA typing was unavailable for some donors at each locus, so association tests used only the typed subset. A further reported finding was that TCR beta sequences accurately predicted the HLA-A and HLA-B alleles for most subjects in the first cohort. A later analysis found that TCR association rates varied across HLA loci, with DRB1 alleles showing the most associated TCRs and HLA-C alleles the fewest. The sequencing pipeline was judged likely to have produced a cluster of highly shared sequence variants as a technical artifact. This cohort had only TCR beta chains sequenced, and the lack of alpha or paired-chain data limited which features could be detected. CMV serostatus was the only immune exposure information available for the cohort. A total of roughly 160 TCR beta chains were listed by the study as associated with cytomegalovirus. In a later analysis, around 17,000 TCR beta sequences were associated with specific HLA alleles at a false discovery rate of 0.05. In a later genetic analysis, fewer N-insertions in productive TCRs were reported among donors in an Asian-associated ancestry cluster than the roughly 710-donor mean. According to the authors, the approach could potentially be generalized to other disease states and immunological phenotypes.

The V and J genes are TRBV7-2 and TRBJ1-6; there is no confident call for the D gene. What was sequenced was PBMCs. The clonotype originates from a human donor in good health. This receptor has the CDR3 CASSLDIRYNSPLHF. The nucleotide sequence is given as TGTGCCAGCAGCTTAGACATCCGCTATAATTCACCCCTCCACTTT.